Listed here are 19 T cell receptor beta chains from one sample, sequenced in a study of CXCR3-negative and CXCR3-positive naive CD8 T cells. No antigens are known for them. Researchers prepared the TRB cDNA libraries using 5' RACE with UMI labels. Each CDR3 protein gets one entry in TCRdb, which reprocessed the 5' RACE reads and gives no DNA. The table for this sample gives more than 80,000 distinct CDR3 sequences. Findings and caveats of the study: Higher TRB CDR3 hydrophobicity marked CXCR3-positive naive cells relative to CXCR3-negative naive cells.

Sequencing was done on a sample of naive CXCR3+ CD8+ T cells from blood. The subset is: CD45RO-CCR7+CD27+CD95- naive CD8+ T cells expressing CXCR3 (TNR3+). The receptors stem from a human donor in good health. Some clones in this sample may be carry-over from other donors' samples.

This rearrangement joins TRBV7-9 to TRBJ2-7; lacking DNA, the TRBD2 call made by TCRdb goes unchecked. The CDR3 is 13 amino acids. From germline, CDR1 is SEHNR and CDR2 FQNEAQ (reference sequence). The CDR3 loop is CASSELAGYEQYF.

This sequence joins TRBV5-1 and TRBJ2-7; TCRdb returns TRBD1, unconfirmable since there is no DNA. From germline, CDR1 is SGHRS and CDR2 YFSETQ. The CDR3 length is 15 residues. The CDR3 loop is CASSLAYGGSYEQYF.

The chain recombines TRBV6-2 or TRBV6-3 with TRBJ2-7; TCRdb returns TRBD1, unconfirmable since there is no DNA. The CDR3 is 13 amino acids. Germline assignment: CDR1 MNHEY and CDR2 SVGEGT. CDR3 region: CASNQDSGGEQYF.

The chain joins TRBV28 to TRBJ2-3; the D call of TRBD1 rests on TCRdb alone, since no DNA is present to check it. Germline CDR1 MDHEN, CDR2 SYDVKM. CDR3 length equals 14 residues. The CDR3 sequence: CASSPGQGPDTQYF.

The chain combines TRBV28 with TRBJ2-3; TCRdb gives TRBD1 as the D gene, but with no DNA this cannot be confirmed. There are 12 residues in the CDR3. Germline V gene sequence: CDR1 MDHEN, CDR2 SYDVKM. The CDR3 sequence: CASSDPGDTQYF.

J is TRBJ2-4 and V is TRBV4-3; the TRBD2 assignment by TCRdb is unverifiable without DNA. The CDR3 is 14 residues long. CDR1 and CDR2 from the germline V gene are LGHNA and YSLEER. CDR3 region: CASSQEGGINIQYF.

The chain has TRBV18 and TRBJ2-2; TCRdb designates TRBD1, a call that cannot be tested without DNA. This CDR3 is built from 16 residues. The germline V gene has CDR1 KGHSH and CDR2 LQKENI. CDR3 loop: CASSPVAGVTDGELFF.

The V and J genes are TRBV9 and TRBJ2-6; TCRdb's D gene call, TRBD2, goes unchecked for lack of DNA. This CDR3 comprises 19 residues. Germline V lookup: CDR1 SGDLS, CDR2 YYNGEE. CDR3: CASSAQLAGVISGANVLTF. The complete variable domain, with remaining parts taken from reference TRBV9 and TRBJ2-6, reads DSGVTQTPKHLITATGQRVTLRCSPRSGDLSVYWYQQSLDQGLQFLIQYYNGEERAKGNILERFSAQQFPDLHSELNLSSLELGDSALYFCASSAQLAGVISGANVLTFGAGSRLTVL.

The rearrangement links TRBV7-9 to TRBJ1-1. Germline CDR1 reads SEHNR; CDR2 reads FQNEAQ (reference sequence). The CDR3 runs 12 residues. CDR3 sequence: CASSAGHIEAFF.

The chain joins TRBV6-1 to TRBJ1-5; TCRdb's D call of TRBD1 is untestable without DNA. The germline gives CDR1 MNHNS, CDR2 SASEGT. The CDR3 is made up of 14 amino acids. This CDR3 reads CASSGAGGNQPQHF.

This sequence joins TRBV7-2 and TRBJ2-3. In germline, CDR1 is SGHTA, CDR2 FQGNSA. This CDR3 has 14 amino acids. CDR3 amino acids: CASSSVEGTDTQYF.

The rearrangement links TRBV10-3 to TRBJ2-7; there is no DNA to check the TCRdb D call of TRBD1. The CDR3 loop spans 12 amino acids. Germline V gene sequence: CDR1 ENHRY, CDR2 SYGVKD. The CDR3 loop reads CAIRQGNYEQYF.

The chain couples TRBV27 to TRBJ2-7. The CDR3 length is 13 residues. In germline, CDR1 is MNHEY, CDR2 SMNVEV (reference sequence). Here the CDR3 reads CASSSSLKYEQYF.

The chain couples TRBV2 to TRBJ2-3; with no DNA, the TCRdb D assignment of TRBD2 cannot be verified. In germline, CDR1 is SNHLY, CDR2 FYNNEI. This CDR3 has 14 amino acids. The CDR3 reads CASSEGLLGDTQYF.

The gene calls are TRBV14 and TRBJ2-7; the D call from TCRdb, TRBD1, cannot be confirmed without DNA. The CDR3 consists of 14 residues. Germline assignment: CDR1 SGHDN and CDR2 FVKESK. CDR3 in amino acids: CASSPLTGYDEQYF.

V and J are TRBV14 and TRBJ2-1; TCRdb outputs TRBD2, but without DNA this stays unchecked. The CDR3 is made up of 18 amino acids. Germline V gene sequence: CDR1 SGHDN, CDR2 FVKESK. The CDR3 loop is CASSLKIKRDLSYNEQFF.

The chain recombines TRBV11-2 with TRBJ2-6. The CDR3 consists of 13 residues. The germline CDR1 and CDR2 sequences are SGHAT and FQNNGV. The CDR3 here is CASSLAGANVLTF.

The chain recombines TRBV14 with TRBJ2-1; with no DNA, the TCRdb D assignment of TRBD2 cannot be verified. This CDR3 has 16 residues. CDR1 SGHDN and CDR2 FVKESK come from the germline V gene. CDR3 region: CASSQAGTSGYNEQFF. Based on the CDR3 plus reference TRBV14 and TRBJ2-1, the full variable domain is EAGVTQFPSHSVIEKGQTVTLRCDPISGHDNLYWYRRVMGKEIKFLLHFVKESKQDESGMPNNRFLAERTGGTYSTLKVQPAELEDSGVYFCASSQAGTSGYNEQFFGPGTRLTVL.

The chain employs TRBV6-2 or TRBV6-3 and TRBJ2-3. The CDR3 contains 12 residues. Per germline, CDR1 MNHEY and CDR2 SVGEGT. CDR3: CASMSSTDTQYF.